The rows below give T cell receptor beta chains drawn from one sample of a study of blood T cell repertoires in COVID-19. Sequencing used immunoSEQ multiplex PCR; TCRdb keeps in-frame clones, though not all of them. Of approximately 85,000 clones listed, 90% were seen once; the top ten hold under 1.1%. Sequenced material: peripheral blood. These receptors were taken from a woman aged 50 to 60 in a cohort sampled during active COVID-19. Both conserved end residues are part of each CDR3. The D gene is left open where the match is weak. A row's size may be missing; if present it is once, few, many or a size class.

- | TRBD1 | TRBJ1-5 | TRBV7-2 | CASSRDSFYSNQPQHF | TGTGCCAGCTCTAGGGACAGTTTCTATAGCAATCAGCCCCAGCATTTT
- | TRBD1 | TRBJ2-7 | TRBV28 | CASSSPGQVTYEQYF | TGTGCCAGCAGTTCCCCGGGACAGGTTACCTACGAGCAGTACTTC
- | - | TRBJ2-3 | TRBV3-1/TRBV3-2 | CASSPRGLLGPSTQYF | TGTGCCAGCAGCCCCCGCGGGCTACTTGGACCGAGTACGCAGTATTTT
once | - | TRBJ2-1 | TRBV3-1/TRBV3-2 | CASSHWRANEQFF | TGTGCCAGCAGCCATTGGAGGGCCAATGAGCAGTTCTTC
- | TRBD1 | TRBJ2-3 | TRBV10-3 | CAIRTGTGNLGTDTQYF | TGTGCCATCAGAACCGGGACAGGGAATCTAGGCACAGATACGCAGTATTTT
- | - | TRBJ1-2 | TRBV6-2/TRBV6-3 | CASSYDEPTLSGYTF | TGTGCCAGCAGTTACGACGAGCCGACTCTATCAGGCTACACCTTC
- | - | TRBJ1-3 | TRBV9 | CASSPEGGTSGNTIYF | TGTGCCAGCAGCCCAGAGGGCGGAACCTCTGGAAACACCATATATTTT
once | - | TRBJ1-6 | TRBV11-2 | CASSLDRTDHRNSPLHF | TGTGCCAGCAGCTTAGATCGTACAGACCACCGAAATTCACCCCTCCACTTT
few | - | TRBJ2-5 | TRBV14 | CASSQGARSVTQYF | TGTGCCAGCAGCCAAGGGGCCCGATCGGTAACCCAGTACTTC
- | - | TRBJ2-1 | TRBV19 | CASSTSRTDNEQFF | TGTGCCAGTAGTACCTCTCGGACTGACAATGAGCAGTTCTTC
- | TRBD1 | TRBJ2-5 | TRBV4-1 | CASSHRDSRQETQYF | TGCGCCAGCAGCCACCGGGACAGTAGACAAGAGACCCAGTACTTC
- | - | TRBJ2-2 | TRBV5-1 | CASRDSGGGDTGELFF | TGCGCCAGCAGGGATAGCGGAGGAGGGGACACCGGGGAGCTGTTTTTT
- | - | TRBJ1-4 | TRBV5-1 | CASSWSARGTNEKLFF | TGCGCCAGCAGCTGGAGTGCCCGGGGGACTAATGAAAAACTGTTTTTT
few | - | TRBJ1-1 | TRBV18 | CASTTSRGNTEAFF | TGTGCCAGCACAACGAGCCGGGGGAACACTGAAGCTTTCTTT
- | TRBD2 | TRBJ2-1 | TRBV4-2 | CASSQLSGMQFF | TGTGCCAGCAGCCAATTAAGCGGGATGCAGTTCTTC
once | - | TRBJ1-4 | TRBV3-1/TRBV3-2 | CASSQSGRAEKLFF | TGTGCCAGCAGCCAATCGGGCAGGGCTGAAAAACTGTTTTTT
- | TRBD1 | TRBJ1-5 | TRBV28 | CATTGQANQPQHF | TGTGCCACTACGGGACAGGCTAATCAGCCCCAGCATTTT
- | - | TRBJ2-2 | TRBV28 | CASRRPGGELFF | TGTGCCAGCAGACGTCCGGGCGGGGAGCTGTTTTTT
- | - | TRBJ2-7 | TRBV14 | CASSPSGGLWAQYF | TGTGCCAGCAGCCCTTCAGGCGGGTTGTGGGCGCAGTACTTC
once | TRBD1 | TRBJ2-1 | TRBV7-6 | CASSFGQASSYNEQFF | TGTGCCAGCAGCTTCGGACAGGCAAGCTCCTACAATGAGCAGTTCTTC
- | - | TRBJ2-7 | TRBV14 | CASSKEIVDPYEQYF | TGTGCCAGCAGCAAAGAGATAGTCGATCCCTACGAGCAGTACTTC
- | TRBD2 | TRBJ2-3 | TRBV13 | CASSPRLAGGSDTQYF | TGTGCCAGCAGCCCTAGACTAGCGGGAGGGTCAGATACGCAGTATTTT
- | TRBD1 | TRBJ2-7 | TRBV28 | CASTIHGTGFYEQYF | TGTGCCAGCACAATTCACGGGACAGGGTTTTACGAGCAGTACTTC
- | TRBD2 | TRBJ2-1 | TRBV2 | CASVRTSGSGGEQFF | TGTGCCAGCGTCCGGACTAGCGGGAGTGGTGGTGAGCAGTTCTTC
- | - | TRBJ1-4 | TRBV7-9 | CASSPLWTPNEKLFF | TGTGCCAGCAGCCCCCTGTGGACACCCAATGAAAAACTGTTTTTT
- | - | TRBJ2-7 | TRBV5-6 | CASSLGGARVAEQYF | TGTGCCAGCAGCTTGGGTGGGGCTCGGGTAGCAGAGCAGTACTTC
- | - | TRBJ2-5 | TRBV28 | CASSSQGGGETQYF | TGTGCCAGCAGCTCACAGGGGGGAGGGGAGACCCAGTACTTC
- | TRBD2 | TRBJ2-5 | TRBV3-1/TRBV3-2 | CASSQVPTSGSETQYF | TGTGCCAGCAGCCAAGTGCCCACTAGCGGGAGCGAGACCCAGTACTTC
once | - | TRBJ2-7 | TRBV28 | CASSLGQEDGEQYF | TGTGCCAGCAGTTTAGGGCAGGAAGATGGCGAGCAGTACTTC
- | TRBD2 | TRBJ2-1 | TRBV6-5 | CASRLAGGSYNEQFF | TGTGCCAGCAGACTAGCGGGAGGCTCCTACAATGAGCAGTTCTTC
- | TRBD1 | TRBJ1-2 | TRBV27 | CASSHLPQGAVWNGYTF | TGTGCCAGCAGCCACCTTCCCCAGGGGGCAGTGTGGAATGGCTACACCTTC
- | TRBD2 | TRBJ2-2 | TRBV5-1 | CASSFSSGSNTGELFF | TGCGCCAGCAGCTTTTCTAGCGGGTCGAACACCGGGGAGCTGTTTTTT
- | - | TRBJ1-6 | TRBV27 | CASSFNGRSPLHF | TGTGCCAGCAGTTTTAACGGGAGATCACCCCTCCACTTT
once | TRBD2 | TRBJ2-1 | TRBV28 | CASSFRSGSGFWDEQFF | TGTGCCAGCAGTTTCCGCTCTGGTAGCGGGTTTTGGGATGAGCAGTTCTTC
- | TRBD1 | TRBJ2-1 | TRBV19 | CASSTQRQGGDNEQFF | TGTGCCAGTAGTACCCAGCGACAGGGTGGAGACAATGAGCAGTTCTTC
- | TRBD1 | TRBJ2-7 | TRBV7-9 | CASSYTRNSYRGYEQYF | TGTGCCAGCAGCTATACTAGAAACAGCTACAGGGGTTACGAGCAGTACTTC
- | - | TRBJ2-2 | TRBV27 | CASSIRVVLSTGELFF | TGTGCCAGCTCGATCCGCGTAGTTTTGAGCACCGGGGAGCTGTTTTTT
- | TRBD2 | TRBJ2-1 | TRBV2 | CASRGPGLAGPSSYNEQFF | TGTGCCAGCAGGGGACCGGGACTAGCGGGGCCGAGCTCCTACAATGAGCAGTTCTTC
- | TRBD1 | TRBJ1-2 | TRBV28 | CASNTHGGTGYGYTF | TGTGCCAGCAATACCCACGGCGGGACAGGGTATGGCTACACCTTC
- | TRBD1 | TRBJ2-1 | TRBV6-5 | CASSHPQGAQGEQFF | TGTGCCAGCAGTCATCCACAGGGGGCGCAGGGTGAGCAGTTCTTC
- | - | TRBJ1-1 | TRBV30 | CAGTRQGGTEAFF | TGTGCCGGGACACGTCAAGGGGGCACTGAAGCTTTCTTT
- | TRBD1 | TRBJ2-2 | TRBV18 | CASSPPGTGLAGELFF | TGTGCCAGCTCACCCCCCGGGACAGGGTTAGCCGGGGAGCTGTTTTTT
once | TRBD1 | TRBJ1-1 | TRBV19 | CASSIAGQGWTEAFF | TGTGCCAGTAGTATAGCGGGACAGGGGTGGACTGAAGCTTTCTTT
once | TRBD2 | TRBJ2-7 | TRBV18 | CASSSGTSGSVQYF | TGTGCCAGCTCATCCGGGACTAGCGGGAGCGTGCAGTACTTC
- | - | TRBJ1-2 | TRBV5-4 | CASSLDSNGYTF | TGTGCCAGCAGCTTAGACTCGAATGGCTACACCTTC
- | - | TRBJ2-2 | TRBV15 | CATSAGGNTGELFF | TGTGCCACCAGCGCCGGGGGGAACACCGGGGAGCTGTTTTTT
- | TRBD2 | TRBJ2-1 | TRBV11-2 | CASSDQTSGSNEQFF | TGTGCCAGCAGCGATCAGACTAGCGGGAGCAATGAGCAGTTCTTC
- | TRBD2 | TRBJ2-3 | TRBV10-3 | CAISEPREGTDTQYF | TGTGCCATCAGTGAGCCGCGGGAGGGAACAGATACGCAGTATTTT
- | - | TRBJ2-2 | TRBV28 | CASSSMTATGNGELFF | TGTGCCAGCAGTTCTATGACCGCTACAGGGAACGGGGAGCTGTTTTTT
- | - | TRBJ2-6 | TRBV5-8 | CASSRGTAAGANVLTF | TGTGCCAGCAGCCGCGGGACAGCAGCTGGGGCCAACGTCCTGACTTTC
- | TRBD2 | TRBJ2-2 | TRBV28 | CASSPAGVHTGELFF | TGTGCCAGCAGTCCAGCGGGAGTCCACACCGGGGAGCTGTTTTTT